This TCR beta chain came from a study of T cells in Graves' hyperthyroidism and ophthalmopathy. Germline CDR1 reads LGHDT; CDR2 reads YNNKEL (reference sequence). V gave up 6 bases and J gave up 0 bases, with 12 bases separating them. The CDR3 loop spans 15 amino acids. This clonotype was counted many times. The antigen is not known. Ophthalmopathy cases scored 3 or more on the Clinical Activity Score and 4 or more on NOSPECS grade, with duration below 3 months. Each diagnosis was grounded in clinical symptoms, serum thyroxine and TRAb, thyroid ultrasound, and orbital computed tomography. The authors obtained PBMCs from around 10 ml of fresh peripheral blood. Findings and limits, study-wide: Most expanded thyroid clonotypes above 0.001 also appeared in blood.

Template material for amplifying TCR beta CDR3 regions consisted of RNA transcripts. When the TCR CDR3 underwent first-round RT-PCR, the HTBI primer set was used. TCRdb itself ran the multiplex PCR reads through MiXCR, one entry per CDR3 protein. This table holds 530,000 or so distinct CDR3 sequences, under 20% found once. Specimen: blood. This clonotype was obtained from a woman aged 18-30 years with Graves' ophthalmopathy. The V and J genes are TRBV3-1 and TRBJ1-3, with a weak D call TRBD1 (6 bases). CDR3 amino acids: CASRSTGFSGNTIYF. The CDR3 DNA follows: TGTGCCAGCAGATCGACAGGTTTCTCTGGAAACACCATATATTTT.